A single T cell receptor (beta chain) is shown here with its context. The data originate from a study of blood T cells in healthy people across ages. V was pared by 5 bases and J by 4 bases, with 19 bases between. The germline gives CDR1 MNHEY, CDR2 SMNVEV (reference sequence). The CDR3 contains 16 residues. Primers used in a second PCR of roughly 7 to 12 cycles were a sample-barcoded 5' primer and a J-beta primer mix. Using its own MiXCR run on the 5' RACE reads, TCRdb lists one record per CDR3 protein. Altogether under 1,000,000 distinct CDR3 sequences are present, about 42% being singletons, with the ten largest covering around 18%.

Sequencing was performed on blood. This clonotype was sampled from an elderly man in good health. The chain couples TRBV27 to TRBJ2-3; D might be TRBD1 or TRBD2, each matching 5 bases. CDR3 region: CASSITGTTGPDTQYF. Written as DNA, the CDR3 is TGTGCCAGCAGTATCACCGGGACCACGGGACCAGATACGCAGTATTTT.